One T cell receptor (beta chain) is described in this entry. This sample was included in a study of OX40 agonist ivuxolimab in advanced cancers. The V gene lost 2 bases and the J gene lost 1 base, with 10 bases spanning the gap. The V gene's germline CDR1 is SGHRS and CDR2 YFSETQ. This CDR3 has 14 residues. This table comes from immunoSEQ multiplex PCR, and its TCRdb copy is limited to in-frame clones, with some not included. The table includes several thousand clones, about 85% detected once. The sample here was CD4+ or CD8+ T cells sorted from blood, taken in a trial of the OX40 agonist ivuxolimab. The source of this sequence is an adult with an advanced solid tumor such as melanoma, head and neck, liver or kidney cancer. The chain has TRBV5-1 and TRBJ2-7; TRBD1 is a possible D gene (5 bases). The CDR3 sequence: CASSLRQRSYEQYF. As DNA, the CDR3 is TGCGCCAGCAGCTTAAGACAGAGATCCTACGAGCAGTACTTC.